This T cell receptor (beta chain) is drawn from a study of blood T cell repertoires in COVID-19. Study in general: T cells, B-cell-depleted T cells, or PBMCs provided the cDNA or gDNA that served as material.

Profiling relied on immunoSEQ multiplex PCR, and the TCRdb table lists in-frame clones only, not all of them. This sample has approximately 120,000 clones, with over 75% found just once. Trimming left V 10 bases short and J 7 bases short, with 20 bases between. The CDR3 is 14 residues long. Germline-derived CDR1 and CDR2 are LNHDA and SQIVND (reference sequence). The chain uses TRBV19 and TRBJ1-5; D perhaps matches TRBD1 (6 bases). This TCR was sampled from a man in his fifties or sixties with acute or convalescent COVID-19. The sequencing sample was made of peripheral blood. CDR3 DNA: TGTGCCACCTCCCCTGGGGCAGGGGTGCAGCCCCAGCATTTT. It translates to CATSPGAGVQPQHF.